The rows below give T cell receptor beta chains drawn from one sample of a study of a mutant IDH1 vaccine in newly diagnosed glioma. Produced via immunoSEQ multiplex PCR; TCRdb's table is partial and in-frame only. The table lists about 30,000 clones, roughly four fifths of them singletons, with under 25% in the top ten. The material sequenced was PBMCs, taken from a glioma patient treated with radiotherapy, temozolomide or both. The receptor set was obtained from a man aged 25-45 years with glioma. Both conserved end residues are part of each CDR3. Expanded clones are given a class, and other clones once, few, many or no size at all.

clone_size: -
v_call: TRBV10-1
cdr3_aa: CASRGPVAGARGDTQYF

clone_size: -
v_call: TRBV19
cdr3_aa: CASSTSTGAYTF

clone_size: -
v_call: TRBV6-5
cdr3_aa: CASTFENTGELFF

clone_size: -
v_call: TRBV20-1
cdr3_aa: CSASQRNEQFF

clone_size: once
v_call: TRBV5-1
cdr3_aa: CASSPGGLLPSDTQYF

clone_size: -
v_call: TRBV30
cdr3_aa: CAWTRTRTGELFF

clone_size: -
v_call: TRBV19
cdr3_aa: CASSSVVSYNSPLHF

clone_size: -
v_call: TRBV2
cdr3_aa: CASSDIGRNTEAFF

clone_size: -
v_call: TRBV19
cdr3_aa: CASSMGGRGSSPLHF

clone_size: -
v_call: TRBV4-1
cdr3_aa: CASSRLPGTASYEQYF

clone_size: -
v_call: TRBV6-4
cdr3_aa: CASRLARPFNEQFF

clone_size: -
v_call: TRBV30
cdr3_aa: CAWSLDTEAFF

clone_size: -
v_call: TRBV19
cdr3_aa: CASKVTAPALYGYTF

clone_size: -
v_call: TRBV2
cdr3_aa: CASSAIRAREQFF

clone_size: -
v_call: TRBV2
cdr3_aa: CASSDPGRANSYEQYF

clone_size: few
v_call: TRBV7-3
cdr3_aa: CASQRTGDTEAFF

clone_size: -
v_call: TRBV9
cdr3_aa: CASSVDPGYGYTF

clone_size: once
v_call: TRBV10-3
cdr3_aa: CAIRSSGGLLYQETQYF

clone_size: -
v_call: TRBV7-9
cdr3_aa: CASSLRDNSYNEQFF

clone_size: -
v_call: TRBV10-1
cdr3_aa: CASSESAGKTNTEAFF

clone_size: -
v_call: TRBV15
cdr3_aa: CATSRGSRTGPNQPQHF

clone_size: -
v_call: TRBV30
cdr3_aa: CAWSRRGASNQPQHF

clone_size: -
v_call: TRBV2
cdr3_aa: CASSEVAGDLQETQYF

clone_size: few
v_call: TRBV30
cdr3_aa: CAWSQKGMESNQPQHF

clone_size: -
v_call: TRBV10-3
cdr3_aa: CAISAEDSPTPYEQYF

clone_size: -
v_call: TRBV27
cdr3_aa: CASSFYGQGAGEQYF

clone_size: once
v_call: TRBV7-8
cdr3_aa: CASSPRSGGASDTQYF

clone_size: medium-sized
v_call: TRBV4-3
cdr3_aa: CASSPRQGRQPQHF

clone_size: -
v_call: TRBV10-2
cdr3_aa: CASSEAPGGAFF

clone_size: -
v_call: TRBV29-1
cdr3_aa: CSVVAYLGASYEQYF

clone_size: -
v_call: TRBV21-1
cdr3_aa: CASSSPRRVGEKLFF

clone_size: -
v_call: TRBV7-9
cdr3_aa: CASSLGQAGELFF

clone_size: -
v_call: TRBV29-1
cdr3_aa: CSVDSATRNEQFF

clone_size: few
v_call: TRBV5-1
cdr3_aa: CASSPRDRASYEQYF

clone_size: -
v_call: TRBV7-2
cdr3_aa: CASSLSGQGTNQPQHF

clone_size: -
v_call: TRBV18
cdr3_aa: CASSSGQGTGELFF

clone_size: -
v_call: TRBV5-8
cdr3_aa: CASSWPGRRIEQYF

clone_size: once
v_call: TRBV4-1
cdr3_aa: CATSIREGREDEQFF

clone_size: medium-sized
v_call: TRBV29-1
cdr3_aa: CSVEAGSAEAFF

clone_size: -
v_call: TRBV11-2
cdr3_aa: CASSRTSGGPNTGELFF

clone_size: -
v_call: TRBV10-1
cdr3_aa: CASSQGFNQPQHF

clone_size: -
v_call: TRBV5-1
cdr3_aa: CASSLSRQGGEQYF

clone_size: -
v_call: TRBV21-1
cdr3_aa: CASSKIVEEEAFF

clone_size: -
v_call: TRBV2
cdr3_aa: CASSSGANVLTF

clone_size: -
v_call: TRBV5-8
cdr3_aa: CASSSGGDQPQHF